Given below is one T cell receptor beta chain in context. Its antigen is unknown. The sample holds no much larger clone one base away, and base qualities are not on file. The sample comes from a study of tumor T cells in aggressive B-cell lymphoma (dated by TCRdb to about 2017). The CDR3 runs 14 residues from the cysteine to the phenylalanine. The read is trimmed to its CDR3 DNA, 42 bases read in frame from base 1. CDR1 and CDR2 are drawn from the germline V gene: MDHEN, SYDVKM. Relative to germline, V is missing 8 bases and J is missing 2 bases, with 6 bases of the junction outside any gene match. The protocol used for the library was the immunoSEQ multiplex PCR assay. TCRdb holds this immuneACCESS table with in-frame rearrangements only. Some clones are missing; in checked studies, unresolved V genes explain under half, and the rest has no known cause. Within this sample are 9,000 to 13,000 clones, with about nine tenths of them counted one time only. Of the sample, around 2.2% is held by the ten largest clones.

The rearranged chain carries TRBV28 and TRBJ2-1, and TRBD2 aligns with 7 junction nucleotides. The sequenced sample was tumor tissue. This TCR derives from an adult with diffuse large B cell lymphoma. The DNA sequence is given as TGTGCCAGCTTATCCGGGACTACCTACAATGAGCAGTTCTTC. This yields the protein CASLSGTTYNEQFF. Supplemented by the reference TRBV28 and TRBJ2-1 proteins around the CDR3, the complete variable domain is DVKVTQSSRYLVKRTGEKVFLECVQDMDHENMFWYRQDPGLGLRLIYFSYDVKMKEKGDIPEGYSVSREKKERFSLILESASTNQTSMYLCASLSGTTYNEQFFGPGTRLTVL.